This paragraph reports one TCR beta chain. No antigen is known for it. The V and J ends lost 9 bases and 4 bases respectively, with 8 bases between them. Germline CDR1 is LNHDA and CDR2 is SQIVND (reference sequence). The CDR3 has 11 amino acids. The repertoire was sequenced with immunoSEQ multiplex PCR; TCRdb's copy has only in-frame clones and lacks some. This table has tens of thousands of clones, around 79% appearing once. This specimen comes from a study of a mutant IDH1 vaccine in newly diagnosed glioma. On the study more broadly: There were eight vaccinations for patients, given in weeks 1, 3, 5, 7, 11, 15, 19 and 23. Patients previously underwent radiotherapy, temozolomide, or both, and most underwent both.

As for time point: week 23, last vaccination. Vaccinated patients received 300 ug of mutant IDH1 20-mer peptide per dose, with topical imiquimod. Tumors from donors were new WHO grade 3 or 4 IDH1-mutant astrocytomas with ATRX loss. Study conclusions and caveats: Pseudoprogression seemed unlinked to shifts in top peripheral T cell clonotypes.

The receptor was isolated from a woman in her forties with glioma. Some clones in this sample may be carry-over from other donors' samples. The rearrangement joins TRBV19 to TRBJ2-3, with D maybe TRBD2 (6 bases). Sample: PBMCs, taken from a glioma patient whose treatment included an IDH1 peptide vaccine. The CDR3, as DNA: TGTGCCAGCGGGAGAGCAGATACGCAGTATTTT. Protein product: CASGRADTQYF. The variable domain in full, completed from reference TRBV19 and TRBJ2-3, reads DGGITQSPKYLFRKEGQNVTLSCEQNLNHDAMYWYRQDPGQGLRLIYYSQIVNDFQKGDIAEGYSVSREKKESFPLTVTSAQKNPTAFYLCASGRADTQYFGPGTRLTVL.